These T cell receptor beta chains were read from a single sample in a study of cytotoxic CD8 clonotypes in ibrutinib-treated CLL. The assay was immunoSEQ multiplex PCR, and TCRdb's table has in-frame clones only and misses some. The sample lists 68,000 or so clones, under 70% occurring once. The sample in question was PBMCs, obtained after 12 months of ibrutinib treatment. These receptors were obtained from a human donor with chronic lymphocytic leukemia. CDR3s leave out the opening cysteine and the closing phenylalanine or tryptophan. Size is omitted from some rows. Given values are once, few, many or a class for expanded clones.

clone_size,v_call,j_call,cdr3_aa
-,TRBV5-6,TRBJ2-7,ASSLGTGMMFPEQY
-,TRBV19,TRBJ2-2,ASSIGRAGELF
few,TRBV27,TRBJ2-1,ASRLSGLAGLGEQF
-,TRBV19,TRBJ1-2,ASSIEDSYYGYT
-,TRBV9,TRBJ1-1,ASSIVDRGTEAF
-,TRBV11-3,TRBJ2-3,ASSLASTSTDTQY
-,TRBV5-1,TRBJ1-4,ASSEGANEKLF
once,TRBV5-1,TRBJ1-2,ASSFPWTQDLSGYT
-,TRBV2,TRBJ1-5,ASRKQGSSNQPQH
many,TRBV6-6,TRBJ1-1,ASTRTGEQEAF
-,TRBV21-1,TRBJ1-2,ASTSMGQNYGYT
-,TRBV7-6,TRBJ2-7,ASSTGTGPSYEQY
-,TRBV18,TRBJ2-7,ASSPTGTDEQY
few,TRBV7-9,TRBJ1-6,ASSSGDSPLH
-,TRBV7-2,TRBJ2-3,ASSFYLSADTQY
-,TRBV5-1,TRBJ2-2,ASHQPNPNTGELF
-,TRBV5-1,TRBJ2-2,ASSKGTVTNTGELF
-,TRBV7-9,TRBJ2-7,ASREGLQSYEQY
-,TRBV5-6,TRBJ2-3,ASSLFSGDNTDTQY
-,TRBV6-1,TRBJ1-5,ASRRDTNQPQH
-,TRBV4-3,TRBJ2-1,ASSQDSSAGGYNEQF
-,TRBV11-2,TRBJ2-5,ASSRRTSGWETQY
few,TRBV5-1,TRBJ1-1,ASSLEPGVTEAF
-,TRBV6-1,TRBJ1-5,ASEVVSNQPQH
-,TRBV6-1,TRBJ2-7,ASSRQGYEQY
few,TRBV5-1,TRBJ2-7,ASSAQVTSYEQY
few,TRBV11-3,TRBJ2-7,ASSLGIGTTDYEQY
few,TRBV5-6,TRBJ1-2,ASSPRTLWGYT
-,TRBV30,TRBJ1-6,AWSVRRGGNSPLH
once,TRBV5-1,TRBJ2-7,ASSLEQGGSYEQY
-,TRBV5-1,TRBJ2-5,ASSSERQETQY
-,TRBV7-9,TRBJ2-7,ASSRAYEQY
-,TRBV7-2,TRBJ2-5,ASSTRVTQETQY
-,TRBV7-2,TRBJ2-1,ASSSLAGGPYNEQF
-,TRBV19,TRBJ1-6,ASSRDSSSYNSPLH
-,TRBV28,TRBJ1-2,ASSYVGRQGYT
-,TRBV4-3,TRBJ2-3,ASSQMIKTGTGYTQY
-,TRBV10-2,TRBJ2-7,ASSESTRRYEQY
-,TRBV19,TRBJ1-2,ASSMNRDYGYT
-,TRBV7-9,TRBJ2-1,ASSPLRAVSLYNEQF
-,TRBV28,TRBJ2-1,ASSSAQRVGQF
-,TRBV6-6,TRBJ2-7,ASSYSLDRGDEQY
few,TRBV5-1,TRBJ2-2,ASSLSAGTTGELF
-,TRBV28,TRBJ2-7,ASSLTSGGAISYEQY
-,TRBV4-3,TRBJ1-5,ASSQDPDMGQPQH
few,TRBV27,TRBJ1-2,ASSLGIGALAYGYT
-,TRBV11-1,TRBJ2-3,ASSLGLAATQY
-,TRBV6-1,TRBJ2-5,ASSVLASTETQY
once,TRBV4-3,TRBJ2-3,ASSQDGARTDTQY
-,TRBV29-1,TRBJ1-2,SVKGPGGYGYT
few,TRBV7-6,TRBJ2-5,ASSAGTSVGKY
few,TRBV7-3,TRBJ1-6,ASSLLSSYNSPLH
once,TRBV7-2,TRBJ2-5,ASSSDSPGTQY
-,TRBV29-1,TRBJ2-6,SVIPTRGSGANVLT
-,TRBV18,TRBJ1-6,ASSPSEAYNSPLH
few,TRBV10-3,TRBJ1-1,AISVRGNTEAF
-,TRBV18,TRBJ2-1,ASSVVVGNEQF
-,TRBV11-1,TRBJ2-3,ASSLAVNTGADTQY
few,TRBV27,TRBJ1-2,ASRLEGNYGYT